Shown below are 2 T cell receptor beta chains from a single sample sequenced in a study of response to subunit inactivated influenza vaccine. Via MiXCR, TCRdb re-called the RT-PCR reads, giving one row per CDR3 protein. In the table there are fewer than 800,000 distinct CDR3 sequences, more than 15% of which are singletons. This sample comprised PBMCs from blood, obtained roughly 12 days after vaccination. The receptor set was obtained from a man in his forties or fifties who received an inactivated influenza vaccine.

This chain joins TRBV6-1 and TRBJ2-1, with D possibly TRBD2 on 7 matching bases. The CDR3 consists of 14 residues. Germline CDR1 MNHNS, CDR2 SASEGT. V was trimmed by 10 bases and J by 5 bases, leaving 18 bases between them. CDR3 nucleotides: TGTGCCACCTCCGGTGGAGGGGGGGACAATGAGCAGTTCTTC. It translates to CATSGGGGDNEQFF.

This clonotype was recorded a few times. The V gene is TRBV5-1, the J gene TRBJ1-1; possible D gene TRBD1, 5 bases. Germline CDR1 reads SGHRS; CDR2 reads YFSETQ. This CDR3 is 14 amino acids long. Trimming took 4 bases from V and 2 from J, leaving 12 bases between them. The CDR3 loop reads CASSISGGNTEAFF. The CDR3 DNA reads TGCGCCAGCAGCATATCTGGGGGAAACACTGAAGCTTTCTTT.